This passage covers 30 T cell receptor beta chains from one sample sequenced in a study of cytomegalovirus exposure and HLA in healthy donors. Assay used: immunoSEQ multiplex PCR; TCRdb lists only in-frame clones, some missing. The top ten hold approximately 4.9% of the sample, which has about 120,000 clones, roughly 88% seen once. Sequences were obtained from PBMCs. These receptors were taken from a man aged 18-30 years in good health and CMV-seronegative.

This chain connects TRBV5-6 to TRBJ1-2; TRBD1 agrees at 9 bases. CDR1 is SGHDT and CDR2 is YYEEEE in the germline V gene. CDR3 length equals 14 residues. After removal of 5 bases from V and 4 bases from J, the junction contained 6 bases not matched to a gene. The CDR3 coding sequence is TGTGCCAGCAGAGGAGGGGGACAGGGCTATGGCTACACCTTC. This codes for CASRGGGQGYGYTF.

The CDR3 nucleotides read TGTGCCAGCAGCTTGGAGGATAGCGGTTATACGCAGTATTTT. Amino acid sequence: CASSLEDSGYTQYF. This chain joins TRBV5-4 and TRBJ2-3; TRBD2 is a possible D gene (6 bases). This CDR3 has 14 residues. V lost 0 bases, J lost 7 bases, and 12 bases lay in between. The germline V gene has CDR1 SGHNT and CDR2 YYREEE (reference sequence).

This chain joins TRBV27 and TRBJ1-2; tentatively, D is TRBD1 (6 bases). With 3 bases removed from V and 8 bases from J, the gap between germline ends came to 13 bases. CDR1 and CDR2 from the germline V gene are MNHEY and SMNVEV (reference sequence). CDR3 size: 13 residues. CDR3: CASSFVQGRGYTF. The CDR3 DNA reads TGTGCCAGCAGTTTTGTTCAGGGGCGAGGCTACACCTTC.

The CDR3, as DNA: TGTGCCTGGAGTGTAAGAGGAGGAGGCTTCATCGAAAAACTGTTTTTT. Protein: CAWSVRGGGFIEKLFF. V is TRBV30 and J is TRBJ1-4; D is uncertain. This CDR3 has 16 amino acids. Between the trimmed V and J ends, which lost 0 bases and 8 bases, there was a span of 19 bases. Germline values: CDR1 GTSNPN, CDR2 SVGIG (reference sequence).

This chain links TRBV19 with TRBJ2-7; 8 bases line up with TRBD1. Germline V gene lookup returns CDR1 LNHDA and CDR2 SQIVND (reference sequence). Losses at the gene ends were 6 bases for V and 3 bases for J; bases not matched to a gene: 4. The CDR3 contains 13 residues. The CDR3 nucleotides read TGTGCCAGTAGAAGACAGGGGAGCTACGAGCAGTACTTC. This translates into CASRRQGSYEQYF. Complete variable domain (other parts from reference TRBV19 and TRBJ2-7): DGGITQSPKYLFRKEGQNVTLSCEQNLNHDAMYWYRQDPGQGLRLIYYSQIVNDFQKGDIAEGYSVSREKKESFPLTVTSAQKNPTAFYLCASRRQGSYEQYFGPGTRLTVT.

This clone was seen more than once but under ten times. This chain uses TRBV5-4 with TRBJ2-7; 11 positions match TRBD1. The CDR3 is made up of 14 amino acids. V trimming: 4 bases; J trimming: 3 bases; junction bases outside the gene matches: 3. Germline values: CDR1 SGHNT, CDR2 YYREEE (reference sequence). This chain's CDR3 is CASSAGQGGYEQYF. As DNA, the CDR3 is TGTGCCAGCAGCGCGGGACAGGGGGGCTACGAGCAGTACTTC.

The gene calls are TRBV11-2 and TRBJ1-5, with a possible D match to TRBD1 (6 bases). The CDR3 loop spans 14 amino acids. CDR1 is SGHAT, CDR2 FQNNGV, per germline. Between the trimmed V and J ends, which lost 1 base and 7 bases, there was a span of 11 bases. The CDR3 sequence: CASSLGGGRQPQHF. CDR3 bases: TGTGCCAGCAGCTTAGGGGGGGGCAGGCAGCCCCAGCATTTT.

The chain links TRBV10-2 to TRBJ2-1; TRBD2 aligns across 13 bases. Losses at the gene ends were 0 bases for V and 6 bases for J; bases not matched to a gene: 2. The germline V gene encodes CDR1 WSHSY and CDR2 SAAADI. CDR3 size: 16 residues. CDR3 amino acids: CASSESGTSGTNEQFF. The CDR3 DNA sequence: TGCGCCAGCAGTGAGTCGGGGACTAGCGGGACCAATGAGCAGTTCTTC.

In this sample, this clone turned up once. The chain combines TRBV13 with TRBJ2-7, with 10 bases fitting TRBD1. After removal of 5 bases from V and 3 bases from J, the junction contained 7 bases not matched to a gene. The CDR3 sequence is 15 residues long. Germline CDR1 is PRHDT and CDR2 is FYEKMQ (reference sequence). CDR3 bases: TGTGCCAGCAGCGGCCGGACAGGGGGATACTACGAGCAGTACTTC. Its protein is CASSGRTGGYYEQYF.

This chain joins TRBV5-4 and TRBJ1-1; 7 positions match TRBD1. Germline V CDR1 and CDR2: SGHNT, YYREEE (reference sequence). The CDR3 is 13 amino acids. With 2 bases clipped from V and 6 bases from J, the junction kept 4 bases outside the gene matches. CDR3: CASSFNRGAEAFF. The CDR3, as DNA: TGTGCCAGCAGCTTTAACAGGGGCGCTGAAGCTTTCTTT.

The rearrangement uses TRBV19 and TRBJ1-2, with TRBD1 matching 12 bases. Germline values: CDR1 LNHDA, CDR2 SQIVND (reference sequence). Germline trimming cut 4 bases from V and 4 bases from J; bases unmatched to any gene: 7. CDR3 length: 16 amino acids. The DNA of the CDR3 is TGTGCCAGTAGTAGGAAACCGGGACAGGGGGCCTATGGCTACACCTTC. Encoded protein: CASSRKPGQGAYGYTF.

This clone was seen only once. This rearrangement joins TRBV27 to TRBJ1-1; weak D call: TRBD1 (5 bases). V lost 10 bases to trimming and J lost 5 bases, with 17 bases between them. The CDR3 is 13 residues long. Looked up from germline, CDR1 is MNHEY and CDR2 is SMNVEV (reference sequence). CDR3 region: CATKDRARTEAFF. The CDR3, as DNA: TGTGCCACAAAAGACAGAGCGAGGACTGAAGCTTTCTTT.

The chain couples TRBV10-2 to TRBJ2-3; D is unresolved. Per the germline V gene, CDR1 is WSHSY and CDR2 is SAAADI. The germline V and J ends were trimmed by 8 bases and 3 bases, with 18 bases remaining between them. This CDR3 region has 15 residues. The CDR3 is CASGLEEYSTDTQYF. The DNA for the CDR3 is TGCGCCAGCGGCCTTGAGGAATACTCGACAGATACGCAGTATTTT.

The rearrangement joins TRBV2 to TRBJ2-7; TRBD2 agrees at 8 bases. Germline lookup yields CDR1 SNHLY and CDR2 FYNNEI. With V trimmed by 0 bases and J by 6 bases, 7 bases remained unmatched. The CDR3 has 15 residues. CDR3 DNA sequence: TGTGCCAGCAGTGAAGCCGAGCGGGGGACGGCCGAGCAGTACTTC. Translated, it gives CASSEAERGTAEQYF.

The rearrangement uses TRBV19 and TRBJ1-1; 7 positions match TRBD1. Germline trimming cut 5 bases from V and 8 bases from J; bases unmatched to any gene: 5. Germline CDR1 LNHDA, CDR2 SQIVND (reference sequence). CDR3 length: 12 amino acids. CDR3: CASSLIQGEAFF. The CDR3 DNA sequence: TGTGCCAGTAGTTTAATACAGGGGGAAGCTTTCTTT. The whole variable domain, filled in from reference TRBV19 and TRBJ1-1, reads DGGITQSPKYLFRKEGQNVTLSCEQNLNHDAMYWYRQDPGQGLRLIYYSQIVNDFQKGDIAEGYSVSREKKESFPLTVTSAQKNPTAFYLCASSLIQGEAFFGQGTRLTVV.

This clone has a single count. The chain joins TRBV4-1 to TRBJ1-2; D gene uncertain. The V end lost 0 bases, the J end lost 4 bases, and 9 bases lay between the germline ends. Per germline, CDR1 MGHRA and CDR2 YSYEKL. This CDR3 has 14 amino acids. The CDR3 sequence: CASSQDRVSYGYTF. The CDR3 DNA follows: TGCGCCAGCAGCCAAGACCGGGTTTCCTATGGCTACACCTTC.

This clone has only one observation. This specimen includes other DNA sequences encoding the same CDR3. As DNA, the CDR3 is TGTGCCAGCAGCTTGGGAGGGGGCGAGCAGTACTTC. Translating it yields CASSLGGGEQYF. This chain joins TRBV7-9 and TRBJ2-7; D possibly corresponds to TRBD2 (7 bases). Trimming stripped 3 bases from V and 6 bases from J, with 9 bases between. The CDR3 is 12 amino acids. Germline CDR1 is SEHNR and CDR2 is FQNEAQ (reference sequence). The complete variable domain, with remaining parts taken from reference TRBV7-9 and TRBJ2-7, reads DTGVSQNPRHKITKRGQNVTFRCDPISEHNRLYWYRQTLGQGPEFLTYFQNEAQLEKSRLLSDRFSAERPKGSFSTLEIQRTEQGDSAMYLCASSLGGGEQYFGPGTRLTVT.

CDR3 sequence (DNA): TGTGCCAGCAGCTTGGGTGGAGGGGCCAATCAGCCCCAGCATTTT. Translation: CASSLGGGANQPQHF. V is TRBV5-4 and J is TRBJ1-5; D may be TRBD1 (5 bases). The CDR3 contains 15 residues. From germline, CDR1 is SGHNT and CDR2 YYREEE (reference sequence). Trimming removed 0 bases from V and 3 bases from J, with 10 bases in between.

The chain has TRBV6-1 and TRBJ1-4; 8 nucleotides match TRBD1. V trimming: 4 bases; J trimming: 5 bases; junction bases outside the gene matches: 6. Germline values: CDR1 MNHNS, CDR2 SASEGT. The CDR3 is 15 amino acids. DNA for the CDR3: TGTGCCAGCAGTGCCGACAGGGGACTAAATGAAAAACTGTTTTTT. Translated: CASSADRGLNEKLFF.

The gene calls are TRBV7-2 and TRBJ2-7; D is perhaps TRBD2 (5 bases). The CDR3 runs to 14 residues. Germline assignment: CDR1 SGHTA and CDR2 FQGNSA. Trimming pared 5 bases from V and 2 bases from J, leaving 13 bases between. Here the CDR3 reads CASSTTDGAYEQYF. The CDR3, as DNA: TGTGCCAGCAGCACGACCGACGGGGCCTACGAGCAGTACTTC.

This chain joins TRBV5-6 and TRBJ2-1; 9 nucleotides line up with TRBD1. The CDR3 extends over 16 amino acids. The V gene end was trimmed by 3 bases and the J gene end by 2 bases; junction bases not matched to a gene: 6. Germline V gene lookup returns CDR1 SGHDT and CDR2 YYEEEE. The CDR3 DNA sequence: TGTGCCAGCAGCTCCCCCCACAGGGGGCCCTACAATGAGCAGTTCTTC. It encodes CASSSPHRGPYNEQFF. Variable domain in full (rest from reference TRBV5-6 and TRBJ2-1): DAGVTQSPTHLIKTRGQQVTLRCSPKSGHDTVSWYQQALGQGPQFIFQYYEEEERQRGNFPDRFSGHQFPNYSSELNVNALLLGDSALYLCASSSPHRGPYNEQFFGPGTRLTVL.

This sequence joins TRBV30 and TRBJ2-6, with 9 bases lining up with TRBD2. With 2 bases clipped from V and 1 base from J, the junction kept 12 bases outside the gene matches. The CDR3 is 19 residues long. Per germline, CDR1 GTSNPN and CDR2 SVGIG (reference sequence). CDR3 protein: CAWSRGIGGRGSGANVLTF. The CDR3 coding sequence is TGTGCCTGGAGTAGGGGAATTGGCGGGAGGGGTTCTGGGGCCAACGTCCTGACTTTC.

CDR3 nucleotide sequence: TGTGCCATCCCCGGGGACAGGGACCTAACAAACTATGGCTACACCTTC. Translating gives CAIPGDRDLTNYGYTF. This chain links TRBV28 with TRBJ1-2, with TRBD1 matching over 9 bases. The CDR3 length is 16 residues. Trimming took 10 bases from V and 2 from J; bases not matched to a gene: 14. Per the germline V gene, CDR1 is MDHEN and CDR2 is SYDVKM.

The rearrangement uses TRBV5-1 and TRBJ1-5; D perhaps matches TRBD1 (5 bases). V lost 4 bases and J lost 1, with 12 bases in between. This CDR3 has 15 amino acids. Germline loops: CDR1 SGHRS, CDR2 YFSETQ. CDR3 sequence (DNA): TGCGCCAGCAGCCCCGATGGGGGGAGCAATCAGCCCCAGCATTTT. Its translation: CASSPDGGSNQPQHF.

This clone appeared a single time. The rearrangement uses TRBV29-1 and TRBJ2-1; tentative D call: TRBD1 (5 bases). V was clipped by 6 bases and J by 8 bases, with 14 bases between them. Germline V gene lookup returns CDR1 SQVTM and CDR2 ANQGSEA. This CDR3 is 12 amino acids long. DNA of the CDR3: TGCAGCGTGTACTATCAGGGTGATGAGCAGTTCTTC. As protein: CSVYYQGDEQFF.

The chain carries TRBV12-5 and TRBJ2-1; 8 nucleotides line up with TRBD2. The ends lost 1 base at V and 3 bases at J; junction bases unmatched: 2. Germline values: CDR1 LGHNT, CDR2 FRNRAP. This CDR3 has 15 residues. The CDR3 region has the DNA TGTGCTAGTGGTTTGGCCGCGGGAGGCTACAATGAGCAGTTCTTC. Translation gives CASGLAAGGYNEQFF.

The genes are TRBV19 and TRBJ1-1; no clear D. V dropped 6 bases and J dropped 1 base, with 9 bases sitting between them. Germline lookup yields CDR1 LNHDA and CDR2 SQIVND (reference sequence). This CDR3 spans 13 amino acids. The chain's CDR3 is CASRARKNTEAFF. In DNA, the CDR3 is TGTGCCAGTAGGGCCAGGAAGAACACTGAAGCTTTCTTT.

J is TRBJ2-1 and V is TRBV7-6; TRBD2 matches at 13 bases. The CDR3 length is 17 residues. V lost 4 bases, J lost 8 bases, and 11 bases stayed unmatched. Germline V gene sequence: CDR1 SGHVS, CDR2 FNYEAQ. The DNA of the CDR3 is TGTGCCAGCAGCTCCTACTCGACTAGCGGGAGGTCGGATGAGCAGTTCTTC. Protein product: CASSSYSTSGRSDEQFF.

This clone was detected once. CDR3 amino acids: CASSLPRTSPNTGELFF. CDR3 sequence (DNA): TGTGCCAGCAGCTTGCCCAGGACTAGCCCGAACACCGGGGAGCTGTTTTTT. The chain employs TRBV5-6 and TRBJ2-2; 8 bases map to TRBD2. V trimming: 1 base; J trimming: 0 bases; junction bases outside the gene matches: 5. The CDR3 is 17 residues long. Germline V CDR1 and CDR2: SGHDT, YYEEEE.

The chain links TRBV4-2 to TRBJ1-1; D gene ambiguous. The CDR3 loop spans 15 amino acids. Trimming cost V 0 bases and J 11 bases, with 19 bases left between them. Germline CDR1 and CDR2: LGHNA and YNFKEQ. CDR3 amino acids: CASSQDGGSPTWAFF. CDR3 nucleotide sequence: TGTGCCAGCAGCCAAGACGGAGGTAGCCCTACTTGGGCTTTCTTT.